These 10 T cell receptor beta chains were all obtained from the same sample, sequenced in a study of PD-1 blockade in classical Hodgkin lymphoma. Relapses following autologous stem cell transplantation were seen in all patients, with brentuximab vedotin exposure varying. Here immunoSEQ multiplex PCR was the method, and the copy in TCRdb shows in-frame clones only, minus some. The sample lists 10,000 to 13,000 clones; around 72% were seen once. Source: peripheral blood mononuclear cells (PBMCs), taken at baseline. These receptors were taken from a human donor with classical Hodgkin lymphoma.

The chain carries TRBV2 and TRBJ1-5; D gene uncertain. The germline gives CDR1 SNHLY, CDR2 FYNNEI. Trimming removed 5 bases from V and 4 bases from J, with 15 bases in between. This CDR3 contains 15 residues. Here the CDR3 reads CASSPTGRKNQPQHF. DNA of the CDR3: TGTGCCAGCAGTCCAACCGGGAGGAAGAATCAGCCCCAGCATTTT.

This sequence joins TRBV27 and TRBJ2-2, with TRBD2 identical over 12 bases. Per germline, CDR1 MNHEY and CDR2 SMNVEV (reference sequence). V gave up 5 bases and J gave up 8 bases; unmatched junction bases: 3. This CDR3 has 14 residues. The CDR3 bases are TGTGCCAGCAGTCCCGGACTAGCGGGAGGGGAGCTGTTTTTT. This sequence encodes CASSPGLAGGELFF.

The rearrangement joins TRBV5-1 to TRBJ1-4; 7 bases match TRBD1. The CDR3 is 16 amino acids. Germline values: CDR1 SGHRS, CDR2 YFSETQ. The V segment lost 4 bases and the J segment 4 bases; nucleotides outside the gene matches: 10. The CDR3 sequence: CASSKESGQLNEKLFF. CDR3 bases: TGCGCCAGCAGCAAAGAGTCGGGACAGCTTAATGAAAAACTGTTTTTT.

In the case of this clone: An end of the junction differs from the germline gene, which may be a read error. The chain carries TRBV15 and TRBJ1-3, with a tentative D call TRBD1 (5 bases). This CDR3 has 17 amino acids. Germline V CDR1 and CDR2: LNHNV, YYDKDF (reference sequence). CDR3 protein: CATSRDGTSAPGNTTYF. CDR3 DNA sequence: TGTGCCACCAGCAGAGACGGGACGTCCGCGCCAGGAAACACCACATATTTT.

Within the sample, this clone is large. CDR3: CASSWRGVDEAFF. CDR3 coding DNA: TGTGCCAGCAGTTGGAGAGGGGTGGATGAAGCTTTCTTT. This chain links TRBV28 with TRBJ1-1; tentatively, D is TRBD1 (5 bases). The CDR3 extends over 13 amino acids. V was pared by 4 bases and J by 7 bases, with 13 bases between. From germline, CDR1 is MDHEN and CDR2 SYDVKM. The full variable domain, in which reference TRBV28 and TRBJ1-1 provide the parts outside the CDR3, is DVKVTQSSRYLVKRTGEKVFLECVQDMDHENMFWYRQDPGLGLRLIYFSYDVKMKEKGDIPEGYSVSREKKERFSLILESASTNQTSMYLCASSWRGVDEAFFGQGTRLTVV.

The chain links TRBV19 to TRBJ1-3; D ambiguous. CDR3 length equals 13 residues. From germline, CDR1 is LNHDA and CDR2 SQIVND (reference sequence). Trimming cost V 9 bases and J 0 bases, with 9 bases left between them. CDR3 nucleotides: TGTGCCAGCCTTGAGTTCTCTGGAAACACCATATATTTT. Translating gives CASLEFSGNTIYF. The variable domain in full, with the rest retrieved from reference TRBV19 and TRBJ1-3, is DGGITQSPKYLFRKEGQNVTLSCEQNLNHDAMYWYRQDPGQGLRLIYYSQIVNDFQKGDIAEGYSVSREKKESFPLTVTSAQKNPTAFYLCASLEFSGNTIYFGEGSWLTVV.

This chain connects TRBV6-1 to TRBJ2-6; no definite D call. The CDR3 is 15 amino acids. Germline CDR1 MNHNS, CDR2 SASEGT. V lost 8 bases, J lost 1 base, and 12 bases lay in between. The CDR3 reads CASDKQLSGANVLTF. CDR3 coding DNA: TGTGCCAGCGATAAACAGCTGTCTGGGGCCAACGTCCTGACTTTC.

The rearrangement uses TRBV5-6 and TRBJ1-3; unclear D gene. Trimming stripped 2 bases from V and 0 bases from J, with 3 bases between. Germline-derived CDR1 and CDR2 are SGHDT and YYEEEE. CDR3 length: 13 residues. In DNA form, the CDR3 reads TGTGCCAGCAGCTTAATCTCTGGAAACACCATATATTTT. The encoded protein is CASSLISGNTIYF. Full variable domain (remainder filled in from reference TRBV5-6 and TRBJ1-3): DAGVTQSPTHLIKTRGQQVTLRCSPKSGHDTVSWYQQALGQGPQFIFQYYEEEERQRGNFPDRFSGHQFPNYSSELNVNALLLGDSALYLCASSLISGNTIYFGEGSWLTVV.

The gene calls are TRBV19 and TRBJ2-3; 10 bases map to TRBD2. This CDR3 region has 15 residues. CDR1 and CDR2 (germline): LNHDA, SQIVND (reference sequence). V shed 7 bases and J 0 bases; nucleotides not matched to a gene: 4. The CDR3 coding sequence is TGTGCCAGTAAATCACTAGCGGGGAGCACAGATACGCAGTATTTT. Translating gives CASKSLAGSTDTQYF.

Remarks on this clone: An end of the junction differs from the germline gene, which may be a read error. The chain combines TRBV7-6 with TRBJ2-1, with TRBD2 identical over 10 bases. Per the germline V gene, CDR1 is SGHVS and CDR2 is FNYEAQ. The CDR3 consists of 15 residues. The CDR3 DNA reads as TGTGCCAGCGGCTTGGGAAGCGGGGGGGCCAATGAGCAGTTCTTC. Protein product: CASGLGSGGANEQFF.